The clone carrying this TCR beta chain was seen once. Clones were read by immunoSEQ multiplex PCR, and TCRdb kept only the in-frame ones, dropping some. The sample carries roughly 100,000 clones, roughly 92% recorded once. The sample is drawn from a study of blood T cell repertoires in COVID-19. Germline CDR1 is LGHNA and CDR2 is YSLEER. The CDR3 runs to 15 residues. V was shortened by 1 base and J by 5 bases, with 12 bases between the two germline ends. Sequencing input: peripheral blood. The J gene is TRBJ2-1, the V gene TRBV4-3; D is possibly TRBD2 (7 bases). This TCR was recovered from a woman between 50 and 59 years old with COVID-19, enrolled during active disease. The CDR3 DNA is TGCGCCAGCAGCCAAGGGGGGGGCCTAGACAATGAGCAGTTCTTC. It codes for CASSQGGGLDNEQFF.